The next 13 T cell receptor beta chains were all read from a single sample in a study of graft-versus-host responses after intestinal transplantation (dated by TCRdb to the early 2020s). The library was generated by the immunoSEQ multiplex PCR assay. The immuneACCESS repertoire file appears here via TCRdb, limited to in-frame rearrangements. These files lack a portion of the clones; in checked studies, under half of the deficit traces to unresolved V genes, and the cause of the others is not known. This sample holds under 150,000 clones; 90% were observed only once. The ten largest make up about 0.18% of the sample. For these receptors, no antigen is known. The label giving this sample's time point can be read as: cells obtained before transplantation from donor or recipient. Sample: unstimulated CD4+ T cells sorted from spleen or lymph node cells, taken before intestinal transplant. These receptors were obtained from a human donor who received an intestinal transplant.

The gene calls are TRBV28 and TRBJ2-3; 10 bases line up with TRBD2. Germline V lookup: CDR1 MDHEN, CDR2 SYDVKM. The CDR3 has 16 amino acids. Trimming at V came to 2 bases and at J to 2 bases, leaving 4 bases not matched to a gene. CDR3 in DNA: TGTGCCAGCAGTTTAAGGACTAGCGGATTCACAGATACGCAGTATTTT. Its translation is CASSLRTSGFTDTQYF.

This clone was counted a few times. The rearrangement links TRBV7-9 to TRBJ1-5; D not resolved. Germline CDR1 and CDR2: SEHNR and FQNEAQ (reference sequence). Trimming pared 0 bases from V and 4 bases from J, leaving 10 bases between. The CDR3 is 15 residues long. CDR3 in DNA: TGTGCCAGCAGCTTAGCGGGAGCGGTTAATCAGCCCCAGCATTTT. It is translated as CASSLAGAVNQPQHF.

This chain joins TRBV7-8 and TRBJ2-7; tentative D call: TRBD1 (6 bases). Germline V lookup: CDR1 SGHVS, CDR2 FQNEAQ. The V end lost 5 bases, the J end lost 2 bases, and 19 bases lay between the germline ends. The CDR3 has 16 amino acids. The CDR3: CASSKTLQGPTYEQYF. The DNA for the CDR3 is TGTGCCAGCAGCAAAACCCTCCAGGGGCCTACCTACGAGCAGTACTTC. Full variable domain (missing parts from reference TRBV7-8 and TRBJ2-7): GAGVSQSPRYKVAKRGQDVALRCDPISGHVSLFWYQQALGQGPEFLTYFQNEAQLDKSGLPSDRFFAERPEGSVSTLKIQRTQQEDSAVYLCASSKTLQGPTYEQYFGPGTRLTVT.

This chain connects TRBV5-1 to TRBJ2-7, with 8 bases identical to TRBD1. This CDR3 is built from 16 residues. The germline CDR1 and CDR2 sequences are SGHRS and YFSETQ. Trimming cost V 2 bases and J 0 bases; bases outside gene matches: 7. The CDR3 spells CASSLTPGQVSYEQYF. The CDR3 nucleotides read TGCGCCAGCAGCTTAACCCCGGGACAGGTCTCCTACGAGCAGTACTTC.

The J gene is TRBJ1-3, the V gene TRBV30; 9 bases are a match to TRBD1. V trimming: 4 bases; J trimming: 0 bases; junction bases outside the gene matches: 10. The CDR3 extends over 17 amino acids. Germline CDR1 reads GTSNPN; CDR2 reads SVGIG (reference sequence). The CDR3, as DNA: TGTGCCTGGAACCGGGACAGGGAGGGTCACTCTGGAAACACCATATATTTT. This sequence encodes CAWNRDREGHSGNTIYF.

A note on this clone: Its ends do not fully match the called genes, so a read error is possible. The chain employs TRBV27 and TRBJ1-6, with a possible D match to TRBD1 (6 bases). Germline V CDR1 and CDR2: MNHEY, SMNVEV (reference sequence). This CDR3 spans 15 amino acids. The CDR3 DNA reads TGTGCCAGCACCCAACAGGGCCCCTACAATTCACCCCTCCACTTT. Encoded protein: CASTQQGPYNSPLHF.

The sample holds a few counts of this clone. The chain has TRBV27 and TRBJ1-6; a weak D match, TRBD1 (6 bases). Germline V gives CDR1 MNHEY, CDR2 SMNVEV (reference sequence). V was cut by 2 bases and J by 9 bases, with 14 bases left in between. The CDR3 covers 15 residues. In DNA form, the CDR3 reads TGTGCCAGCAGTTTAAGTACAGGGCAGGGTTCACCCCTCCACTTT. The encoded protein is CASSLSTGQGSPLHF.

As to this clone: The junction departs from germline at one end; a sequencing error may be responsible. The chain links TRBV30 to TRBJ2-1, with 12 positions matching TRBD2. The germline V gene encodes CDR1 GTSNPN and CDR2 SVGIG (reference sequence). This CDR3 region has 15 residues. CDR3 amino acids: CAWSLLAGGYDEQFF. In DNA, the CDR3 is TGTGCCTGGAGTTTACTAGCGGGGGGCTACGATGAGCAGTTCTTC. The full variable domain, rest sourced from reference TRBV30 and TRBJ2-1, is SQTIHQWPATLVQPVGSPLSLECTVEGTSNPNLYWYRQAAGRGLQLLFYSVGIGQISSEVPQNLSASRPQDRQFILSSKKLLLSDSGFYLCAWSLLAGGYDEQFFGPGTRLTVL.

This chain uses TRBV19 with TRBJ2-3; maybe TRBD1 (6 bases). V gave up 6 bases and J gave up 2 bases, with 18 bases separating them. The V gene's germline CDR1 is LNHDA and CDR2 SQIVND (reference sequence). The length of the CDR3 is 16 residues. CDR3 residues: CASRNQGTPSTDTQYF. In DNA form, the CDR3 reads TGTGCCAGTAGGAATCAGGGGACCCCCTCCACAGATACGCAGTATTTT. The full variable domain, rest sourced from reference TRBV19 and TRBJ2-3, is DGGITQSPKYLFRKEGQNVTLSCEQNLNHDAMYWYRQDPGQGLRLIYYSQIVNDFQKGDIAEGYSVSREKKESFPLTVTSAQKNPTAFYLCASRNQGTPSTDTQYFGPGTRLTVL.

The chain joins TRBV7-2 to TRBJ1-3; 9 nucleotides agree with TRBD1. The CDR3 has 17 amino acids. Germline V gene data show CDR1 as SGHTA and CDR2 as FQGNSA. The ends lost 5 bases at V and 3 bases at J; junction bases unmatched: 11. CDR3 nucleotide sequence: TGTGCCAGCAGCCTCGGGGGGACAGGGTATTTTGGAAACACCATATATTTT. It is translated as CASSLGGTGYFGNTIYF.

This chain connects TRBV7-3 to TRBJ2-2; 10 bases fit TRBD2. From germline, CDR1 is SGHTA and CDR2 FQGTGA. V gave up 5 bases and J gave up 1 base; unmatched junction bases: 4. The CDR3 runs to 16 residues. The CDR3 here is CASSPTSGENTGELFF. CDR3 in DNA: TGTGCCAGCAGCCCAACTAGCGGGGAGAACACCGGGGAGCTGTTTTTT.

CDR3 bases: TGCGCCAGCAGCCAAGTGCAGCGACAGCCAGATGGCTACACCTTC. This encodes CASSQVQRQPDGYTF. This rearrangement joins TRBV4-1 to TRBJ1-2; tentatively, D is TRBD1 (5 bases). The germline CDR1 and CDR2 sequences are MGHRA and YSYEKL. V was pared by 1 base and J by 6 bases, with 15 bases between. This CDR3 has 15 amino acids.

The chain has TRBV7-2 and TRBJ2-7; D is undetermined. Trimming took off 5 bases at V and 3 bases at J, with 14 bases between the two ends. In germline, CDR1 is SGHTA, CDR2 FQGNSA. The CDR3 contains 14 residues. The CDR3 is CASSAPDRFYEQYF. The CDR3 DNA reads TGTGCCAGCAGCGCTCCAGATCGATTCTACGAGCAGTACTTC.